The clone carrying this T cell receptor beta chain was observed a few times. Its antigen is undetermined. This sample stems from a study of early T cells in non-severe SARS-CoV-2 infection. Study as a whole: Sequencing of unsorted whole blood was done on bulk RNA, leaving chains unpaired.

General study points: VDJdb matching favored anti-spike CD8 responses, missing private and CD4 specificities.

Attachment of unique molecular identifiers was made to individual cDNA molecules. TCRdb used MiXCR to reprocess the 5' RACE reads, holding one entry per CDR3 protein. This table has approximately 88,000 distinct CDR3 sequences, approximately 13% appearing once. CDR1 KGHSH and CDR2 LQKENI come from the germline V gene. The CDR3 is made up of 14 amino acids. The V gene end was trimmed by 2 bases and the J gene end by 1 base; junction bases not matched to a gene: 0. The chain is built from TRBV18 and TRBJ2-7; 9 bases are shared with TRBD2. The sequencing input was whole blood. The clonotype comes from an adult who was a healthcare worker with PCR-confirmed SARS-CoV-2 infection or an uninfected control (not recorded which). The CDR3: CASSPAGGSYEQYF. CDR3 in DNA: TGTGCCAGCTCACCAGCGGGGGGGTCCTACGAGCAGTACTTC.